The subject of this entry is one TCR beta chain. Time point meaning: pretreatment peripheral blood. Data came from immunoSEQ multiplex PCR; TCRdb stores just in-frame clones and leaves some out. The sample yields around 130,000 clones, about four fifths seen once. These data come from a study of PD-L1 blockade in urothelial cancer. This CDR3 region has 15 residues. In germline, CDR1 is SEHNR, CDR2 FQNEAQ (reference sequence). J was trimmed by 8 bases and V by 1 base; bases with no gene match: 4. This chain uses TRBV7-9 with TRBJ2-1; 11 bases are shared with TRBD2. Material: PBMCs, obtained around atezolizumab (anti-PD-L1) treatment. This TCR came from a man in his fifties with urothelial cancer. The CDR3 DNA is TGTGCCAGCAGCTTAGTTAGCGGGAGGGTGGATGAGCAGTTCTTC. This codes for CASSLVSGRVDEQFF. The full variable domain, rest sourced from reference TRBV7-9 and TRBJ2-1, is DTGVSQNPRHKITKRGQNVTFRCDPISEHNRLYWYRQTLGQGPEFLTYFQNEAQLEKSRLLSDRFSAERPKGSFSTLEIQRTEQGDSAMYLCASSLVSGRVDEQFFGPGTRLTVL.